A selection of T cell receptor beta chains follows, all from one sample in a study of beta chain features in type 1 diabetes. Assay used: immunoSEQ multiplex PCR; TCRdb lists only in-frame clones, some missing. The profile covers hundreds of thousands of clones, with 11% appearing a single time and approximately 0.017% taken by the ten largest. Sequencing was carried out using naive CD4+ T cells from blood. Receptors originate from a man aged 30 to 45 with type 1 diabetes. CDR3s include the opening cysteine and the closing phenylalanine or tryptophan. D genes are given only for firm matches. For some rows the clone size is stated as once, few or many, or as a class when expanded; others skip it.

v_call,j_call,clone_size,d_call,cdr3_aa,cdr3_nt
TRBV30,TRBJ1-6,few,.,CAWTLTGSPLHF,TGTGCCTGGACCCTGACGGGGTCACCCCTCCACTTT
TRBV7-2,TRBJ2-3,few,TRBD2,CASSPGTSRTQYF,TGTGCCAGCAGCCCCGGGACTAGCAGGACGCAGTATTTT
TRBV29-1,TRBJ1-2,.,.,CSVYRDTTYGYTF,TGCAGCGTTTACCGGGACACCACTTATGGCTACACCTTC
TRBV7-9,TRBJ2-1,.,.,CASSPLGSARNEQFF,TGTGCCAGCAGCCCTCTCGGTAGCGCGAGGAATGAGCAGTTCTTC
TRBV18,TRBJ2-3,.,TRBD2,CASSPLAGGPEDTQYF,TGTGCCAGCTCACCGCTAGCGGGGGGGCCCGAAGATACGCAGTATTTT
TRBV5-1,TRBJ2-4,few,.,CASSLTVSGVAKNIQYF,TGCGCCAGCAGCTTGACAGTATCCGGTGTGGCCAAAAACATTCAGTACTTC
TRBV7-8,TRBJ1-1,.,.,CASSRTGGNTEAFF,TGTGCCAGCAGCCGCACCGGGGGAAACACTGAAGCTTTCTTT
TRBV4-3,TRBJ2-1,.,TRBD2,CASSQEYRGGDNEQFF,TGCGCCAGCAGCCAAGAATATCGCGGGGGGGACAATGAGCAGTTCTTC
TRBV19,TRBJ1-6,.,.,CASSAWGLPSSYNSPLHF,TGTGCCAGTAGTGCGTGGGGACTGCCGAGCTCCTATAATTCACCCCTCCACTTT
TRBV6-5,TRBJ1-5,.,.,CASRQGHNQPQHF,TGTGCCAGCAGGCAGGGCCACAATCAGCCCCAGCATTTT
TRBV4-2,TRBJ1-2,.,.,CASSQETQVHGYTF,TGTGCCAGCAGCCAAGAGACCCAGGTCCATGGCTACACCTTC
TRBV29-1,TRBJ1-4,few,.,CSVEDQGNEKLFF,TGCAGCGTTGAAGATCAGGGAAATGAAAAACTGTTTTTT
TRBV19,TRBJ1-2,few,.,CASNQGLANYGYTF,TGTGCCAGTAACCAGGGACTAGCTAACTATGGCTACACCTTC
TRBV9,TRBJ2-2,.,.,CASSPSHRVSGELFF,TGTGCCAGCAGCCCTTCTCATCGGGTTTCCGGGGAGCTGTTTTTT
TRBV7-2,TRBJ2-5,few,TRBD2,CASSPGLAIQYF,TGTGCCAGCTCCCCGGGACTAGCGATCCAGTACTTC
TRBV5-1,TRBJ2-5,few,.,CASSLMGLQETQYF,TGCGCCAGCAGCTTAATGGGGCTCCAAGAGACCCAGTACTTC
TRBV9,TRBJ2-7,few,.,CASSPFGYEQYF,TGTGCCAGCAGCCCTTTCGGCTACGAGCAGTACTTC
TRBV9,TRBJ1-5,few,.,CASSAGQFGQPQHF,TGTGCCAGCAGCGCCGGACAGTTCGGTCAGCCCCAGCATTTT
TRBV14,TRBJ1-6,few,.,CASSPGGFSPLHF,TGTGCCAGCAGCCCGGGGGGCTTTTCACCCCTCCACTTT
TRBV7-2,TRBJ2-1,.,.,CASSPIQNEQFF,TGTGCCAGCAGCCCGATTCAGAATGAGCAGTTCTTC
TRBV19,TRBJ1-2,few,.,CASTETGGYGYTF,TGTGCCAGTACCGAGACAGGCGGTTATGGCTACACCTTC
TRBV30,TRBJ1-6,few,.,CAWSRRLSSYNSPLHF,TGTGCCTGGAGTCGGCGACTTAGCTCCTATAATTCACCCCTCCACTTT
TRBV5-1,TRBJ2-1,.,TRBD2,CASSLAGASANEQFF,TGCGCCAGCAGCTTAGCGGGGGCCTCCGCCAATGAGCAGTTCTTC
TRBV2,TRBJ2-5,.,TRBD1,CASTGQGQETQYF,TGTGCCAGCACCGGACAGGGACAAGAGACCCAGTACTTC
TRBV9,TRBJ1-6,.,TRBD1,CASSRRGQGYSPLHF,TGTGCCAGCAGCCGCCGGGGACAGGGTTACTCACCCCTCCACTTT
TRBV5-4,TRBJ2-7,.,TRBD1,CASSFGQGGTYEQYF,TGTGCCAGCAGTTTCGGACAGGGAGGAACCTACGAGCAGTACTTC
TRBV29-1,TRBJ1-1,few,.,CSGSGRLNTEAFF,TGCAGCGGCTCGGGTAGGTTGAACACTGAAGCTTTCTTT
TRBV30,TRBJ2-1,few,.,CAWRHYNEQFF,TGTGCCTGGAGACACTACAATGAGCAGTTCTTC
TRBV28,TRBJ2-7,.,TRBD1,CASSLSGQGEREQYF,TGTGCCAGCAGTCTCTCGGGACAGGGGGAGCGCGAGCAGTACTTC
TRBV7-9,TRBJ1-5,.,TRBD1,CASSPSGTGSHQPQHF,TGTGCCAGCAGCCCCTCCGGGACAGGGTCCCATCAGCCCCAGCATTTT
TRBV9,TRBJ2-1,few,TRBD2,CASSVSIAGGRYEQFF,TGTGCCAGCAGCGTCTCTATAGCGGGGGGCAGGTATGAGCAGTTCTTC
TRBV12-5,TRBJ2-1,.,TRBD1,CASGPGQGAYNEQFF,TGTGCTAGTGGTCCCGGACAGGGGGCCTACAATGAGCAGTTCTTC
TRBV7-3,TRBJ2-7,.,.,CASSLSAGVNYEQYF,TGTGCCAGCAGCTTAAGTGCAGGGGTCAACTACGAGCAGTACTTC
TRBV4-2,TRBJ2-2,few,TRBD1,CASSRSGGTNTGELFF,TGTGCCAGCAGCCGCTCAGGGGGCACGAACACCGGGGAGCTGTTTTTT
TRBV4-1,TRBJ2-3,.,.,CASSQGVPTQDTQYF,TGCGCCAGCAGCCAAGGAGTTCCAACTCAAGATACGCAGTATTTT